The 14 T cell receptor beta chains below were found in one sample sequenced in a study of lymphopenia after photon versus proton radiotherapy (dated by TCRdb to the late 2010s). Library preparation employed the immunoSEQ multiplex PCR assay. TCRdb took this table from immuneACCESS and kept in-frame rearrangements with V and J called. Such tables lack part of the clones; where checked against another copy, unresolved V genes explain under half of the gap, and the rest is unexplained. The sample yields more than 15,000 clones; roughly 86% were counted once. Approximately 2.6% of the sample is held by the ten biggest clonotypes. The input for sequencing was peripheral blood, taken from a patient treated with photon-based radiotherapy. The receptors were sampled from a woman aged 45-59 years with pancreatic cancer.

The V and J genes are TRBV6-5 and TRBJ2-7; 9 bases match TRBD2. In germline, CDR1 is MNHEY, CDR2 SVGAGI. The CDR3 has 13 residues. With V trimmed by 0 bases and J by 9 bases, 3 bases remained unmatched. CDR3 DNA sequence: TGTGCCAGCAGTTACTCTGCGGGAGGGGCGCAGTACTTC. The encoded protein is CASSYSAGGAQYF.

The rearrangement joins TRBV29-1 to TRBJ2-1, with TRBD2 identical over 7 bases. This CDR3 has 11 residues. The junction had 5 bases not matched to a gene; V was cut back by 6 bases and J by 9 bases. Germline V lookup: CDR1 SQVTM, CDR2 ANQGSEA. The CDR3: CSVHLAVEQFF. The CDR3 nucleotides read TGCAGCGTCCACCTAGCGGTTGAGCAGTTCTTC.

V usage is TRBV29-1 and J usage is TRBJ2-3; 9 bases are shared with TRBD1. The CDR3 has 14 residues. Germline V gene data show CDR1 as SQVTM and CDR2 as ANQGSEA. The V and J ends lost 6 bases and 4 bases, in that order; junction bases with no gene match: 8. The CDR3 sequence: CSVEDRGVADTQYF. CDR3 bases: TGCAGCGTGGAGGACAGGGGAGTGGCAGATACGCAGTATTTT.

This rearrangement joins TRBV30 to TRBJ1-2; TRBD1 agrees at 11 bases. CDR1 is GTSNPN, CDR2 SVGIG, per germline (reference sequence). Germline trimming cut 2 bases from V and 8 bases from J; bases unmatched to any gene: 7. This CDR3 region has 14 residues. CDR3 protein: CAWSLSGQGGGYTF. As DNA, the CDR3 is TGTGCCTGGAGTCTGTCGGGACAGGGGGGCGGCTACACCTTC.

There are a few counts of this clone. The chain joins TRBV6-5 to TRBJ2-2; D remains ambiguous. Trimming left V 2 bases short and J 7 bases short, with 5 bases between. The V gene's germline CDR1 is MNHEY and CDR2 SVGAGI. The CDR3 spans 12 residues. CDR3 nucleotide sequence: TGTGCCAGCAGTTACAGTGGCGGGGAGCTGTTTTTT. Translating gives CASSYSGGELFF.

The V gene is TRBV28, the J gene TRBJ1-1; no clear D. CDR1 is MDHEN, CDR2 SYDVKM, per germline. The CDR3 consists of 14 residues. The germline V and J ends were trimmed by 1 base and 4 bases, with 10 bases remaining between them. The CDR3 DNA sequence: TGTGCCAGCAGTTTATCCGCGCGCGGCACTGAAGCTTTCTTT. The encoded protein is CASSLSARGTEAFF.

The chain carries TRBV27 and TRBJ1-4, with 8 nucleotides matching TRBD1. Losses at the gene ends were 2 bases for V and 7 bases for J; bases not matched to a gene: 6. The CDR3 runs 15 residues. CDR1 MNHEY and CDR2 SMNVEV come from the germline V gene (reference sequence). The CDR3 sequence: CASSLRNTGGEKLFF. CDR3 bases: TGTGCCAGCAGTTTAAGGAACACAGGGGGTGAAAAACTGTTTTTT.

This chain joins TRBV19 and TRBJ2-7; 12 bases are shared with TRBD1. The CDR3 runs 15 residues. Germline CDR1 is LNHDA and CDR2 is SQIVND (reference sequence). The junction had 6 bases not matched to a gene; V was cut back by 5 bases and J by 4 bases. CDR3 sequence (DNA): TGTGCCAGTAGTCAAGGGACAGGGGGCAATTACGAGCAGTACTTC. It codes for CASSQGTGGNYEQYF.

CDR3 in DNA: TGTGCCAGAAGCTCACTAGCGGGAGGAGATACGCAGTATTTT. Encoded protein: CARSSLAGGDTQYF. The chain couples TRBV5-3 to TRBJ2-3; TRBD2 agrees at 12 bases. TRBV5-3 is placed among ORFs of uncertain function. This CDR3 contains 14 residues. J lost 5 bases, V lost 3 bases, and 1 base had no gene match.

This clone was seen once. This chain links TRBV7-6 with TRBJ2-6; TRBD2 agrees at 10 bases. Trimming cost V 1 base and J 5 bases; bases outside gene matches: 8. The CDR3 consists of 18 residues. Germline V lookup: CDR1 SGHVS, CDR2 FNYEAQ. The CDR3 here is CASSLVTSGTLRANVLTF. The CDR3 nucleotides are TGTGCCAGCAGCTTAGTCACTAGCGGGACCCTAAGGGCCAACGTCCTGACTTTC.

The gene calls are TRBV6-5 and TRBJ1-2; weak D call: TRBD1 (5 bases). Deletions cut 4 bases from V and 9 bases from J, with 9 bases between. The CDR3 is 11 amino acids. Germline lookup yields CDR1 MNHEY and CDR2 SVGAGI. The CDR3 loop is CASSSGLRYTF. The DNA of the CDR3 is TGTGCCAGCAGTTCAGGGTTGCGCTACACCTTC.

The CDR3 DNA is TGTGCCACCCGAGGGCGGGAGGGGTACGAGCAGTACTTC. This gives the protein CATRGREGYEQYF. The chain recombines TRBV18 with TRBJ2-7, with 9 bases aligning to TRBD2. The V and J ends lost 10 bases and 4 bases, in that order; junction bases with no gene match: 8. The germline V gene has CDR1 KGHSH and CDR2 LQKENI. CDR3 length: 13 residues.

V is TRBV4-3 and J is TRBJ2-1, with 9 bases identical to TRBD1. Germline-derived CDR1 and CDR2 are LGHNA and YSLEER. The CDR3 extends over 14 amino acids. The V and J ends lost 5 bases and 8 bases, in that order; junction bases with no gene match: 7. The CDR3 reads CASSAEQGAYEQFF. The CDR3 coding sequence is TGCGCCAGCAGCGCAGAACAGGGGGCGTATGAGCAGTTCTTC.

The rearrangement links TRBV10-1 to TRBJ1-1; no firm D call. There are 14 residues in the CDR3. V dropped 0 bases and J dropped 4 bases, with 9 bases sitting between them. From germline, CDR1 is WNHNN and CDR2 SYGVQD (reference sequence). CDR3 residues: CASSESGFVTEAFF. As DNA, the CDR3 is TGCGCCAGCAGTGAGTCAGGGTTCGTCACTGAAGCTTTCTTT.